This T cell receptor (beta chain) was obtained from a study of T cell responses to AZD1222 COVID-19 vaccine. The CDR3 is 13 residues long. Trimming took 8 bases from V and 6 from J; bases not matched to a gene: 3. Germline V lookup: CDR1 MNHEY, CDR2 SMNVEV (reference sequence). Comment on this clone: Its antigen remains unidentified.

Produced via immunoSEQ multiplex PCR; TCRdb's table is partial and in-frame only. The data contain approximately 150,000 clones, roughly 91% of them singletons. Study observations and caveats: Clonal diversity was possibly underestimated, and white British individuals and females predominated among donors.

V and J are TRBV27 and TRBJ2-1, with 11 bases fitting TRBD1. This receptor was identified in an adult in good health. Sequencing used peripheral blood, obtained on day 0 of AZD1222 vaccination. The CDR3 protein is CASGGTGGNEQFF. The CDR3 DNA reads as TGTGCCAGCGGGGGGACAGGGGGCAATGAGCAGTTCTTC.